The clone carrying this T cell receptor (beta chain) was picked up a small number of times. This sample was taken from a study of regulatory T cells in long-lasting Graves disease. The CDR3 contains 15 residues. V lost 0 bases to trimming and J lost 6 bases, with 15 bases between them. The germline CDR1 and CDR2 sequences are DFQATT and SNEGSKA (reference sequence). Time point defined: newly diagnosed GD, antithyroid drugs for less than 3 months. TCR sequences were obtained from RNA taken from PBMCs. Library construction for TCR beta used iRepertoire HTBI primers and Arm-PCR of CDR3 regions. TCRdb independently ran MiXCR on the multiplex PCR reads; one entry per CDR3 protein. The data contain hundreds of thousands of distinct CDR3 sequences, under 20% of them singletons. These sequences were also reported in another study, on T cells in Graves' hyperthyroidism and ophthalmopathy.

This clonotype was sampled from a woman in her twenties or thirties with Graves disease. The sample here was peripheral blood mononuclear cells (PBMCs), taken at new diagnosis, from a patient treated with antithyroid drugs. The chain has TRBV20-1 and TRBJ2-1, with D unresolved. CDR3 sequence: CSARDFVGVTNEQFF. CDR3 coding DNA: TGCAGTGCTAGAGATTTTGTTGGAGTGACCAATGAGCAGTTCTTC.